The clone carrying this T cell receptor (beta chain) showed up just a few times. The data derive from a study of shared clonotypes between healthy human individuals. V lost 6 bases, J lost 2 bases, and 17 bases lay in between. CDR3 length equals 15 residues. Germline CDR1 reads SEHNR; CDR2 reads FQNEAQ (reference sequence). Data came from immunoSEQ multiplex PCR; TCRdb stores just in-frame clones and leaves some out. The sample has some 450,000 clones, approximately 77% seen once. Each donor was a Caucasian adult residing in Nashville, Tennessee. For unsorted samples, genomic DNA was extracted from 94 million or so PBMCs.

The chain is built from TRBV7-9 and TRBJ2-7; weak D call: TRBD1 (6 bases). The sequencing sample was made of PBMCs. This clonotype originated in a woman between 35 and 50 years old in good health. Some clones in this sample may be carry-over from other donors' samples. The CDR3 DNA sequence: TGTGCCAGCAGTTTATCCCAGGGGAGCGCCTACGAGCAGTACTTC. This sequence encodes CASSLSQGSAYEQYF.